This T cell receptor beta chain was documented in a study of post-analysis software for immune sequencing data. Study as a whole: The patients showed relapsing-remitting, secondary progressive and progressive-relapsing multiple sclerosis courses. Study-wide findings and caveats: Controls had lower frequencies than patients of about 5 TRBV segments, which included TRBV5-6, TRBV5-1 and TRBV20-1.

TCR beta libraries were prepared from cDNA with unique molecular identifiers. TCRdb called the PCR reads again in MiXCR, with one record for every CDR3 protein. The sample contains hundreds of thousands of distinct CDR3 sequences, 25% to 30% of which appear only once. Details on this clonotype: No antigen is known for it.

The CDR3 is 11 residues long. Germline V gene data show CDR1 as SNHLY and CDR2 as FYNNEI. Between the trimmed V and J ends, which lost 10 bases and 7 bases, there was a span of 12 bases. V gene TRBV2 combines with J gene TRBJ2-3; no firm D call. The sequencing sample was made of blood. The source of this sequence is a girl aged 5-17 years with multiple sclerosis. The CDR3 DNA is TGTGCCACCCCGAATAGGAATACGCAGTATTTT. As protein: CATPNRNTQYF.